The 15 T cell receptor beta chains listed next were all sequenced from one sample in a study of cytomegalovirus exposure and HLA in healthy donors. 13 Jbeta primers and 60 Vbeta primers were used for the PCR. Clones were read by immunoSEQ multiplex PCR, and TCRdb kept only the in-frame ones, dropping some. The table has 150,000 to 200,000 clones, around 81% seen once. Sequencing used PBMCs. The source is a man between 18 and 29 years old in good health and CMV-seronegative.

A few counts support this clone. The V gene is TRBV30, the J gene TRBJ2-7, with D perhaps matching TRBD1 (7 bases). Germline V gene data show CDR1 as GTSNPN and CDR2 as SVGIG (reference sequence). V was clipped by 3 bases and J by 7 bases, with 13 bases between them. The CDR3 sequence is 12 residues long. The CDR3 loop reads CAWRSPGGEQYF. The CDR3 coding sequence is TGTGCCTGGAGATCTCCAGGGGGGGAGCAGTACTTC.

This clone was detected only once. J is TRBJ2-3 and V is TRBV9, with a weak D call TRBD2 (6 bases). Germline V gene data show CDR1 as SGDLS and CDR2 as YYNGEE. The V end lost 3 bases, the J end lost 3 bases, and 17 bases lay between the germline ends. This CDR3 has 16 residues. The CDR3 coding sequence is TGTGCCAGCAGCGCTACATCCGGGACTCTTACAGATACGCAGTATTTT. Encoded protein: CASSATSGTLTDTQYF.

V is TRBV19 and J is TRBJ1-1; D is possibly TRBD1 (5 bases). The CDR3 has 14 residues. Germline V gene data show CDR1 as LNHDA and CDR2 as SQIVND (reference sequence). V dropped 1 base and J dropped 8 bases, with 14 bases sitting between them. For the CDR3, the DNA is TGTGCCAGTAGTATAGGTGAAGGGGAAACGGAAGCTTTCTTT. It is translated as CASSIGEGETEAFF. The complete variable domain, with remaining parts taken from reference TRBV19 and TRBJ1-1, reads DGGITQSPKYLFRKEGQNVTLSCEQNLNHDAMYWYRQDPGQGLRLIYYSQIVNDFQKGDIAEGYSVSREKKESFPLTVTSAQKNPTAFYLCASSIGEGETEAFFGQGTRLTVV.

This chain links TRBV4-2 with TRBJ1-4, with TRBD1 matching over 7 bases. V shed 6 bases, J shed 0 bases, and the junction held 13 bases outside the gene matches. The CDR3 runs 18 residues. CDR1 and CDR2 from the germline V gene are LGHNA and YNFKEQ. In DNA, the CDR3 is TGTGCCAGCAGTTCCTTAGCGGCCACAGGGGCAACTAATGAAAAACTGTTTTTT. Its protein is CASSSLAATGATNEKLFF.

This clone was found once. This sequence joins TRBV19 and TRBJ2-7, with D possibly matching TRBD2 (5 bases). The length of the CDR3 is 14 residues. Germline assignment: CDR1 LNHDA and CDR2 SQIVND (reference sequence). Trimming shortened V by 5 bases and J by 0 bases, and 11 bases separated the two germline ends. CDR3 sequence (DNA): TGTGCCAGTAGTGTTGTGGGGAGCTCCTACGAGCAGTACTTC. This translates into CASSVVGSSYEQYF. The full variable domain, rest sourced from reference TRBV19 and TRBJ2-7, is DGGITQSPKYLFRKEGQNVTLSCEQNLNHDAMYWYRQDPGQGLRLIYYSQIVNDFQKGDIAEGYSVSREKKESFPLTVTSAQKNPTAFYLCASSVVGSSYEQYFGPGTRLTVT.

V gene TRBV7-2 combines with J gene TRBJ1-1; 9 bases fit TRBD1. The CDR3 covers 18 residues. V trimming: 1 base; J trimming: 5 bases; junction bases outside the gene matches: 14. The germline CDR1 and CDR2 sequences are SGHTA and FQGNSA. CDR3 amino acids: CASSLVLGHSTGGTEAFF. The CDR3 DNA is TGTGCCAGCAGCTTAGTTTTAGGGCATTCGACAGGGGGTACTGAAGCTTTCTTT.

CDR3 DNA sequence: TGTGCCAGTACTAGGAGGAATGAGCAGTTCTTC. Its protein product is CASTRRNEQFF. J is TRBJ2-1 and V is TRBV19; a weak D match, TRBD2 (5 bases). Trimming left V 7 bases short and J 7 bases short, with 8 bases between. The CDR3 runs to 11 residues. Germline V gives CDR1 LNHDA, CDR2 SQIVND (reference sequence). Drawing the rest from reference TRBV19 and TRBJ2-1, the complete variable domain is DGGITQSPKYLFRKEGQNVTLSCEQNLNHDAMYWYRQDPGQGLRLIYYSQIVNDFQKGDIAEGYSVSREKKESFPLTVTSAQKNPTAFYLCASTRRNEQFFGPGTRLTVL.

The rearrangement links TRBV6-5 to TRBJ2-3; D is ambiguous. The CDR3 contains 13 residues. V gave up 2 bases and J gave up 6 bases, with 9 bases separating them. Germline-derived CDR1 and CDR2 are MNHEY and SVGAGI. CDR3 in amino acids: CASSYASMDTQYF. In DNA, the CDR3 is TGTGCCAGCAGTTACGCTAGTATGGATACGCAGTATTTT.

The chain combines TRBV29-1 with TRBJ1-2; 7 bases match TRBD1. Germline V lookup: CDR1 SQVTM, CDR2 ANQGSEA. CDR3 length: 13 residues. V gave up 3 bases and J gave up 7 bases; unmatched junction bases: 8. CDR3 protein: CSVDRGQVGGYTF. Here the CDR3 DNA reads TGCAGCGTTGACCGAGGACAGGTCGGTGGCTACACCTTC.

V gene TRBV30 combines with J gene TRBJ2-2; D is possibly TRBD2 (5 bases). Trimming removed 4 bases at V and 4 bases at J, with 13 bases between. Germline values: CDR1 GTSNPN, CDR2 SVGIG (reference sequence). The CDR3 spans 14 residues. The CDR3 loop reads CAWKGDNPTGELFF. The CDR3 DNA sequence: TGTGCCTGGAAGGGAGACAATCCCACCGGGGAGCTGTTTTTT.

The chain uses TRBV9 and TRBJ2-2; 10 positions match TRBD2. Germline trimming cut 4 bases from V and 0 bases from J; bases unmatched to any gene: 3. Germline CDR1 reads SGDLS; CDR2 reads YYNGEE. This CDR3 has 16 amino acids. The CDR3 is CASSPGLAANTGELFF. The CDR3, as DNA: TGTGCCAGCAGCCCAGGACTAGCGGCGAACACCGGGGAGCTGTTTTTT.

The chain joins TRBV7-3 to TRBJ1-2; 8 bases fit TRBD1. The germline gives CDR1 SGHTA, CDR2 FQGTGA. The CDR3 loop spans 13 amino acids. V trimming: 5 bases; J trimming: 4 bases; junction bases outside the gene matches: 3. CDR3 sequence reads: CASSGGTGYGYTF. CDR3 bases: TGTGCCAGCAGCGGCGGGACAGGCTATGGCTACACCTTC.

V is TRBV7-2 and J is TRBJ2-3; D perhaps matches TRBD1 (6 bases). CDR3 size: 15 residues. Trimming took 3 bases from V and 2 from J, leaving 12 bases between them. Germline CDR1 reads SGHTA; CDR2 reads FQGNSA. The CDR3, as DNA: TGTGCCAGCAGCTTCCTCTCAGGGGCCACAGATACGCAGTATTTT. Its protein product is CASSFLSGATDTQYF. Full variable domain (missing parts from reference TRBV7-2 and TRBJ2-3): GAGVSQSPSNKVTEKGKDVELRCDPISGHTALYWYRQSLGQGLEFLIYFQGNSAPDKSGLPSDRFSAERTGGSVSTLTIQRTQQEDSAVYLCASSFLSGATDTQYFGPGTRLTVL.

The CDR3, as DNA: TGTGCCAGCAGCTTGAGGCAGGGAAGCTATGGCTACACCTTC. Its protein product is CASSLRQGSYGYTF. The chain combines TRBV5-5 with TRBJ1-2, with D possibly being TRBD1 (5 bases). Per the germline V gene, CDR1 is SGHKS and CDR2 is YYEKEE (reference sequence). This CDR3 comprises 14 residues. The V end lost 1 base, the J end lost 4 bases, and 11 bases lay between the germline ends.

The rearrangement uses TRBV4-3 and TRBJ1-2, with TRBD1 identical over 9 bases. V shed 0 bases, J shed 2 bases, and the junction held 4 bases outside the gene matches. The CDR3 covers 16 residues. The germline CDR1 and CDR2 sequences are LGHNA and YSLEER. The chain's CDR3 is CASSQDPGQGNYGYTF. The CDR3 region has the DNA TGCGCCAGCAGCCAAGATCCGGGACAGGGAAACTATGGCTACACCTTC.